These 21 T cell receptor beta chains were sequenced from one sample in a study of cytomegalovirus exposure and HLA in healthy donors. With 60 Vbeta and 13 Jbeta primers, the PCR was carried out. Method: immunoSEQ multiplex PCR; TCRdb's copy keeps in-frame clones and lacks some. The table lists about 67,000 clones, 85% to 90% of them singletons. Sequencing used PBMCs. Every receptor here comes from a woman in her twenties or thirties in good health and CMV-seropositive.

This chain links TRBV2 with TRBJ2-1; possible D gene TRBD1, 5 bases. The CDR3 sequence is 13 residues long. V lost 7 bases and J 6 bases, leaving 13 bases between the germline ends. Germline CDR1 SNHLY, CDR2 FYNNEI. In nucleotides, the CDR3 is TGTGCCAGCATTCAGGGCCTGTTCAATGAGCAGTTCTTC. Encoded protein: CASIQGLFNEQFF.

The CDR3 loop reads CASSLVGGPARSTGNTIYF. The CDR3 coding sequence is TGTGCCAGCAGCTTAGTTGGAGGACCAGCGCGGTCGACTGGAAACACCATATATTTT. The chain is built from TRBV11-3 and TRBJ1-3, with D hard to call. V lost 1 base, J lost 2 bases, and 21 bases lay in between. The CDR3 contains 19 residues. CDR1 is SGHNT, CDR2 YENEEA, per germline.

The chain uses TRBV27 and TRBJ2-7, with D perhaps matching TRBD2 (6 bases). In germline, CDR1 is MNHEY, CDR2 SMNVEV (reference sequence). Trimming cost V 1 base and J 2 bases, with 12 bases left between them. This CDR3 comprises 15 residues. The CDR3 loop reads CASSLWRDRPYEQYF. In DNA, the CDR3 is TGTGCCAGCAGTTTATGGCGGGATAGGCCCTACGAGCAGTACTTC.

The rearrangement uses TRBV5-1 and TRBJ2-5; 12 positions agree with TRBD1. The junction had 6 bases not matched to a gene; V was cut back by 4 bases and J by 5 bases. Germline V lookup: CDR1 SGHRS, CDR2 YFSETQ. CDR3 length equals 15 residues. The CDR3 DNA sequence: TGCGCCAGCAGCACCGGGACAGGGGGCTCGGAGACCCAGTACTTC. Translated: CASSTGTGGSETQYF. The variable domain in full, completed from reference TRBV5-1 and TRBJ2-5, reads KAGVTQTPRYLIKTRGQQVTLSCSPISGHRSVSWYQQTPGQGLQFLFEYFSETQRNKGNFPGRFSGRQFSNSRSEMNVSTLELGDSALYLCASSTGTGGSETQYFGPGTRLLVL.

This clone showed up just once. CDR3 protein: CACSGTASYEQYF. CDR3 coding DNA: TGTGCCTGCTCCGGGACAGCCTCCTACGAGCAGTACTTC. J is TRBJ2-7 and V is TRBV30; 7 bases agree with TRBD1. Germline assignment: CDR1 GTSNPN and CDR2 SVGIG (reference sequence). CDR3 size: 13 residues. The junction had 5 bases not matched to a gene; V was cut back by 6 bases and J by 0 bases.

The rearrangement uses TRBV6-6 and TRBJ1-1, with D possibly TRBD1 on 6 matching bases. Germline assignment: CDR1 MNHNY and CDR2 SVGAGI (reference sequence). The CDR3 covers 14 residues. The V gene lost 9 bases and the J gene lost 1 base, with 15 bases spanning the gap. The CDR3 protein is CASLGGHSNTEAFF. CDR3 coding DNA: TGTGCCAGTTTGGGGGGGCACTCGAACACTGAAGCTTTCTTT.

This rearrangement joins TRBV2 to TRBJ1-1; TRBD1 matches at 7 bases. This CDR3 has 15 residues. Germline values: CDR1 SNHLY, CDR2 FYNNEI. With 3 bases clipped from V and 5 bases from J, the junction kept 9 bases outside the gene matches. The DNA for the CDR3 is TGTGCCAGCAGTGATGAGGCAGGGGGTGGGACTGAAGCTTTCTTT. This encodes CASSDEAGGGTEAFF.

The J gene is TRBJ2-7, the V gene TRBV9, with 9 bases aligning to TRBD1. The CDR3 sequence is 15 residues long. Germline V CDR1 and CDR2: SGDLS, YYNGEE. V was pared by 4 bases and J by 5 bases, with 10 bases of the junction left unmatched. CDR3 sequence reads: CASSNPGQGIHEQYF. In DNA, the CDR3 is TGTGCCAGCAGCAATCCGGGACAGGGTATCCACGAGCAGTACTTC.

In DNA, the CDR3 is TGCGCCAGCAGCTTAGCCGACAGGGGCTACGAGCAGTACTTC. Translation: CASSLADRGYEQYF. This chain uses TRBV5-1 with TRBJ2-7; 8 positions agree with TRBD1. CDR3 length: 14 amino acids. CDR1 is SGHRS and CDR2 is YFSETQ in the germline V gene. V gave up 2 bases and J gave up 3 bases; unmatched junction bases: 4.

The genes are TRBV19 and TRBJ2-3, with 13 positions matching TRBD2. This CDR3 comprises 15 residues. Germline assignment: CDR1 LNHDA and CDR2 SQIVND (reference sequence). With 8 bases clipped from V and 2 bases from J, the junction kept 4 bases outside the gene matches. As DNA, the CDR3 is TGTGCCAGTCGCGGGACTAGCGGGACCACAGATACGCAGTATTTT. Its protein is CASRGTSGTTDTQYF.

This chain connects TRBV7-9 to TRBJ2-1, with a weak D call TRBD2 (5 bases). The CDR3 runs to 16 residues. V was clipped by 1 base and J by 2 bases, with 12 bases between them. Germline V CDR1 and CDR2: SEHNR, FQNEAQ (reference sequence). The CDR3 sequence is CASSLVGSGAYNEQFF. CDR3 nucleotides: TGTGCCAGCAGCTTAGTAGGGAGTGGGGCCTACAATGAGCAGTTCTTC.

The chain couples TRBV5-1 to TRBJ2-3; 8 bases agree with TRBD2. The CDR3 has 17 amino acids. The ends lost 4 bases at V and 2 bases at J; junction bases unmatched: 12. Germline V CDR1 and CDR2: SGHRS, YFSETQ. CDR3 loop: CASSSPGAGVVTDTQYF. The CDR3, as DNA: TGCGCCAGCAGCAGCCCAGGAGCGGGAGTGGTCACAGATACGCAGTATTTT. Variable domain in full (rest from reference TRBV5-1 and TRBJ2-3): KAGVTQTPRYLIKTRGQQVTLSCSPISGHRSVSWYQQTPGQGLQFLFEYFSETQRNKGNFPGRFSGRQFSNSRSEMNVSTLELGDSALYLCASSSPGAGVVTDTQYFGPGTRLTVL.

The chain recombines TRBV7-6 with TRBJ1-1, with 8 bases matching TRBD1. V trimming: 8 bases; J trimming: 0 bases; junction bases outside the gene matches: 11. CDR1 is SGHVS and CDR2 is FNYEAQ in the germline V gene. The CDR3 has 16 amino acids. CDR3 bases: TGTGCCAGCGGAGAGGACAGGGAGAAGGTGAACACTGAAGCTTTCTTT. Encoded protein: CASGEDREKVNTEAFF.

The table lists this clone with a few counts. This sequence joins TRBV19 and TRBJ1-5; TRBD1 might be the D (6 bases). V was pared by 11 bases and J by 4 bases, with 15 bases between. The CDR3 is 13 amino acids. CDR1 LNHDA and CDR2 SQIVND come from the germline V gene (reference sequence). The CDR3 nucleotides are TGTGCCTCGGCCCGGGACAAGAATCAGCCCCAGCATTTT. This codes for CASARDKNQPQHF.

The V and J genes are TRBV19 and TRBJ2-5; TRBD2 matches 11 bases. The CDR3 spans 15 residues. CDR1 and CDR2 (germline): LNHDA, SQIVND (reference sequence). Losses at the gene ends were 4 bases for V and 3 bases for J; bases not matched to a gene: 4. The CDR3 DNA follows: TGTGCCAGTAGTACACCGGGACTAGCGGAAGAGACCCAGTACTTC. It encodes CASSTPGLAEETQYF.

The chain links TRBV28 to TRBJ2-7; 7 nucleotides align to TRBD2. The CDR3 consists of 12 residues. Germline lookup yields CDR1 MDHEN and CDR2 SYDVKM. The ends lost 2 bases at V and 5 bases at J; junction bases unmatched: 0. In nucleotides, the CDR3 is TGTGCCAGCAGTTTAGCGGGAGACGAGCAGTACTTC. Its protein product is CASSLAGDEQYF.

This chain links TRBV29-1 with TRBJ2-5; TRBD2 matches at 8 bases. This CDR3 has 13 residues. The J segment lost 4 bases and the V segment lost 6 bases, leaving 7 bases of the junction unmatched. Germline CDR1 is SQVTM and CDR2 is ANQGSEA. CDR3 sequence (DNA): TGCAGCGTCCTACGAGCGGGAGCAGAGACCCAGTACTTC. Residues: CSVLRAGAETQYF.

V and J are TRBV4-1 and TRBJ2-1, with TRBD2 matching over 7 bases. The CDR3 has 18 amino acids. Unmatched junction bases numbered 10, after V lost 1 base and J lost 1 base. Per germline, CDR1 MGHRA and CDR2 YSYEKL. CDR3 sequence reads: CASSQGGGGSSSYNEQFF. The CDR3 bases are TGCGCCAGCAGCCAAGGGGGTGGCGGGAGTTCGTCCTACAATGAGCAGTTCTTC.

The CDR3 region is CASSDPGGLGETQYF. DNA of the CDR3: TGCGCCAGCAGTGATCCAGGGGGGTTAGGGGAGACCCAGTACTTC. This chain uses TRBV10-2 with TRBJ2-5; D perhaps matches TRBD1 (7 bases). CDR1 and CDR2 (germline): WSHSY, SAAADI. The CDR3 consists of 15 residues. V shed 3 bases and J shed 5 bases, with 16 bases lying between them.

The chain links TRBV5-1 to TRBJ1-2; D remains ambiguous. The CDR3 runs to 16 residues. V dropped 2 bases and J dropped 8 bases, with 22 bases sitting between them. CDR1 is SGHRS and CDR2 is YFSETQ in the germline V gene. CDR3 in amino acids: CASSFLERSEGDGYTF. CDR3 DNA sequence: TGCGCCAGCAGCTTTCTGGAAAGGTCGGAGGGAGACGGCTACACCTTC.

The chain carries TRBV6-4 and TRBJ2-2, with TRBD1 as a possible D gene (6 bases). The CDR3 consists of 14 residues. The V and J ends lost 7 bases and 0 bases respectively, with 9 bases between them. The germline V gene has CDR1 MRHNA and CDR2 SNTAGT. The CDR3 DNA reads as TGTGCCAGCAAGCCAGGGGCGAACACCGGGGAGCTGTTTTTT. Protein: CASKPGANTGELFF.